These 28 T cell receptor beta chains share one sample of origin, sequenced in a study of a mutant IDH1 vaccine in newly diagnosed glioma (dated by TCRdb to about 2021). The intended sense of this specimen's time point label: week 11, during vaccination. Each vaccine dose was 300 ug of a 20-mer mutant IDH1 peptide in Montanide, given subcutaneously with topical imiquimod. No cognate antigen is known for these TCRs. Library construction relied on the immunoSEQ multiplex PCR assay. TCRdb stores this immuneACCESS table with in-frame sequences only. Part of the clones is absent; in the studies checked, under half of the shortfall reflects unresolved V genes, and no reason is known for the rest. Across this sample there are more than 50,000 clones, with 89% seen only once. In total, the top ten clones hold 1.5% to 2% of the sample. The specimen comprised PBMCs, sampled from a glioma patient whose treatment included an IDH1 peptide vaccine. Receptors originate from a man between 35 and 55 years old with glioma.

The CDR3 sequence: CASSQGQGREQYF. CDR3 nucleotides: TGCGCCAGCAGCCAAGGACAGGGACGCGAGCAGTACTTC. The chain uses TRBV4-3 and TRBJ2-7, with 7 bases aligning to TRBD1. From germline, CDR1 is LGHNA and CDR2 YSLEER. The CDR3 covers 13 residues. V lost 1 base, J lost 6 bases, and 3 bases stayed unmatched.

V gene TRBV7-2 combines with J gene TRBJ2-1; no firm D call. Deletions cut 0 bases from V and 8 bases from J, with 8 bases between. This CDR3 is 13 amino acids long. CDR1 is SGHTA, CDR2 FQGNSA, per germline. CDR3 loop: CASSLAGRDEQFF. The CDR3 region has the DNA TGTGCCAGCAGCTTAGCCGGGCGTGATGAGCAGTTCTTC. Full variable domain (outside the CDR3, taken from reference TRBV7-2 and TRBJ2-1): GAGVSQSPSNKVTEKGKDVELRCDPISGHTALYWYRQSLGQGLEFLIYFQGNSAPDKSGLPSDRFSAERTGGSVSTLTIQRTQQEDSAVYLCASSLAGRDEQFFGPGTRLTVL.

This clone was detected a few times. The genes are TRBV6-4 and TRBJ2-3; a possible D gene is TRBD1 (5 bases). This CDR3 spans 15 amino acids. V was pared by 3 bases and J by 0 bases, with 10 bases between. Germline CDR1 is MRHNA and CDR2 is SNTAGT. In nucleotides, the CDR3 is TGTGCCAGCAGTGAACGGCCAGGGAGCACAGATACGCAGTATTTT. It is translated as CASSERPGSTDTQYF.

J is TRBJ2-6 and V is TRBV11-2; either TRBD1 or TRBD2 may fit D (6 bases each). Germline-derived CDR1 and CDR2 are SGHAT and FQNNGV. This CDR3 has 17 residues. V lost 2 bases and J 0 bases, leaving 11 bases between the germline ends. The CDR3 region has the DNA TGTGCCAGCAGCTTAAGGGGGGTCAGCTCTGGGGCCAACGTCCTGACTTTC. This sequence encodes CASSLRGVSSGANVLTF. The full variable domain, in which reference TRBV11-2 and TRBJ2-6 provide the parts outside the CDR3, is EAGVAQSPRYKIIEKRQSVAFWCNPISGHATLYWYQQILGQGPKLLIQFQNNGVVDDSQLPKDRFSAERLKGVDSTLKIQPAKLEDSAVYLCASSLRGVSSGANVLTFGAGSRLTVL.

This chain uses TRBV6-1 with TRBJ2-2; 7 bases line up with TRBD1. After removal of 5 bases from V and 5 bases from J, the junction contained 8 bases not matched to a gene. Germline V lookup: CDR1 MNHNS, CDR2 SASEGT. The CDR3 sequence is 15 residues long. DNA of the CDR3: TGTGCCAGCAGTCCTCGACGGACAGGTACCGGGGAGCTGTTTTTT. Its translation: CASSPRRTGTGELFF.

This rearrangement joins TRBV5-5 to TRBJ2-5; the match to TRBD1 covers 8 bases. CDR1 is SGHKS and CDR2 is YYEKEE in the germline V gene (reference sequence). V was pared by 4 bases and J by 3 bases, with 5 bases of the junction left unmatched. The CDR3 totals 14 residues. CDR3 sequence (DNA): TGTGCCAGCAGCGCGACAGGGGCTGAAGAGACCCAGTACTTC. It translates to CASSATGAEETQYF.

The chain combines TRBV7-6 with TRBJ2-3, with 7 positions matching TRBD2. Germline trimming cut 1 base from V and 2 bases from J; bases unmatched to any gene: 3. The CDR3 consists of 15 residues. CDR1 is SGHVS, CDR2 FNYEAQ, per germline. The CDR3 DNA follows: TGTGCCAGCAGCTTAGTCGGGGGGTACACAGATACGCAGTATTTT. This translates into CASSLVGGYTDTQYF.

The CDR3 reads CASSSRPRASETEAFF. CDR3 DNA sequence: TGTGCCAGCAGCTCCCGGCCGAGAGCATCGGAGACTGAAGCTTTCTTT. The chain uses TRBV7-6 and TRBJ1-1; D is undetermined. Germline CDR1 SGHVS, CDR2 FNYEAQ. This CDR3 has 16 residues. V lost 4 bases to trimming and J lost 5 bases, with 20 bases between them.

The chain recombines TRBV6-4 with TRBJ2-1; D is perhaps TRBD1 or TRBD2 (5 bases each). This CDR3 is built from 16 residues. Trimming removed 3 bases from V and 3 bases from J, with 15 bases in between. The V gene's germline CDR1 is MRHNA and CDR2 SNTAGT. CDR3 coding DNA: TGTGCCAGCAGTGAGACAATCCGGGACCTCTACAATGAGCAGTTCTTC. Its translation: CASSETIRDLYNEQFF.

The rearrangement links TRBV6-5 to TRBJ2-5; tentative D call: TRBD1 (6 bases). The germline V and J ends were trimmed by 2 bases and 5 bases, with 15 bases remaining between them. Germline CDR1 reads MNHEY; CDR2 reads SVGAGI. The CDR3 is 15 amino acids. The CDR3 sequence: CASSYLDQGKETQYF. The CDR3 nucleotides read TGTGCCAGCAGTTACCTCGACCAGGGGAAGGAGACCCAGTACTTC.

The chain joins TRBV5-4 to TRBJ2-3; no firm D call. Trimming cost V 3 bases and J 6 bases, with 11 bases left between them. Germline V gene sequence: CDR1 SGHNT, CDR2 YYREEE (reference sequence). The length of the CDR3 is 13 residues. The CDR3 here is CASSWGWSDTQYF. The DNA of the CDR3 is TGTGCCAGCAGCTGGGGATGGAGCGATACGCAGTATTTT.

The chain has TRBV5-1 and TRBJ1-1; D might be TRBD1 (6 bases). V shed 2 bases and J shed 2 bases, with 13 bases lying between them. The CDR3 has 15 amino acids. Germline CDR1 is SGHRS and CDR2 is YFSETQ. CDR3 sequence reads: CASSFTRTANTEAFF. The DNA for the CDR3 is TGCGCCAGCAGCTTCACTAGGACAGCTAACACTGAAGCTTTCTTT.

The V gene is TRBV18, the J gene TRBJ1-5, with 8 bases fitting TRBD1. The V gene's germline CDR1 is KGHSH and CDR2 LQKENI. The CDR3 contains 14 residues. With V trimmed by 2 bases and J by 7 bases, 4 bases remained unmatched. The CDR3 region has the DNA TGTGCCAGCTCACCAGGACAGGGACACCAGCCCCAGCATTTT. Protein sequence: CASSPGQGHQPQHF.

The chain couples TRBV4-1 to TRBJ2-1; perhaps TRBD2 as D (7 bases). The CDR3 runs 15 residues. Germline V gives CDR1 MGHRA, CDR2 YSYEKL. Trimming left V 3 bases short and J 9 bases short, with 18 bases between. CDR3 sequence: CASSHISGGAGEQFF. The DNA of the CDR3 is TGCGCCAGCAGCCACATTAGTGGGGGGGCTGGTGAGCAGTTCTTC.

The chain employs TRBV2 and TRBJ1-4; weak D call: TRBD1 (5 bases). Trimming stripped 6 bases from V and 3 bases from J, with 14 bases between. The germline gives CDR1 SNHLY, CDR2 FYNNEI. CDR3 length: 15 amino acids. The CDR3 sequence is CASSSGTKANEKLFF. For the CDR3, the DNA is TGTGCCAGCAGCTCGGGGACCAAAGCTAATGAAAAACTGTTTTTT. Looking up the rest from reference TRBV2 and TRBJ1-4 gives the full variable domain: EPEVTQTPSHQVTQMGQEVILRCVPISNHLYFYWYRQILGQKVEFLVSFYNNEISEKSEIFDDQFSVERPDGSNFTLKIRSTKLEDSAMYFCASSSGTKANEKLFFGSGTQLSVL.

The rearrangement joins TRBV5-8 to TRBJ2-7; D ambiguous. The CDR3 is 11 residues long. Germline CDR1 and CDR2: SGHTS and YDEGEE. The V gene lost 4 bases and the J gene lost 4 bases, with 6 bases spanning the gap. The CDR3 loop is CASSPLYEQYV. The CDR3, as DNA: TGTGCCAGCAGCCCCCTTTACGAGCAGTACGTC.

The chain employs TRBV15 and TRBJ1-1, with 11 positions matching TRBD1. The V and J ends lost 3 bases and 3 bases, in that order; junction bases with no gene match: 6. There are 16 residues in the CDR3. Germline V gene sequence: CDR1 LNHNV, CDR2 YYDKDF (reference sequence). The CDR3 DNA reads as TGTGCCACCAGCAGGTACCGGGACAGGGGGGACACTGAAGCTTTCTTT. Protein product: CATSRYRDRGDTEAFF.

V usage is TRBV9 and J usage is TRBJ1-3; the D is unclear. Germline V gene lookup returns CDR1 SGDLS and CDR2 YYNGEE. Between the trimmed V and J ends, which lost 3 bases and 1 base, there was a span of 5 bases. The CDR3 has 13 amino acids. CDR3 sequence reads: CASSATSGNTIYF. The CDR3 DNA reads as TGTGCCAGCAGCGCTACATCTGGAAACACCATATATTTT.

This clone came up once. The genes are TRBV6-4 and TRBJ2-3; 7 bases line up with TRBD1. The CDR3 is made up of 14 amino acids. Trimming cost V 6 bases and J 2 bases; bases outside gene matches: 5. The V gene's germline CDR1 is MRHNA and CDR2 SNTAGT. CDR3 nucleotides: TGTGCCAGCAGAGAACAGGGGTCCACAGATACGCAGTATTTT. Translation gives CASREQGSTDTQYF.

A word on this clone: The sample has other DNA sequences that encode this CDR3 too. J is TRBJ1-2 and V is TRBV5-4; D is unresolved. Germline-derived CDR1 and CDR2 are SGHNT and YYREEE (reference sequence). CDR3 length: 14 residues. V dropped 0 bases and J dropped 5 bases, with 11 bases sitting between them. This chain's CDR3 is CASSLDRSRYGYTF. The CDR3 DNA reads as TGTGCCAGCAGCTTGGATCGGAGTAGGTATGGCTACACCTTC.

The CDR3 region is CAISEESKGNSPLHF. The CDR3 DNA is TGTGCCATCAGTGAGGAGTCAAAGGGGAATTCACCCCTCCACTTT. The genes are TRBV10-3 and TRBJ1-6, with D possibly TRBD1 on 5 matching bases. The V end lost 2 bases, the J end lost 7 bases, and 12 bases lay between the germline ends. The CDR3 is made up of 15 amino acids. CDR1 is ENHRY, CDR2 SYGVKD, per germline.

V is TRBV5-1 and J is TRBJ2-7; unclear D gene. The germline CDR1 and CDR2 sequences are SGHRS and YFSETQ. V was trimmed by 0 bases and J by 5 bases, leaving 9 bases between them. This CDR3 region has 13 residues. This CDR3 is CASSLVGRHEQYF. The DNA of the CDR3 is TGCGCCAGCAGCTTGGTGGGTAGACACGAGCAGTACTTC.

A few counts support this clone. The gene calls are TRBV6-5 and TRBJ2-2; weak D call: TRBD1 (6 bases). There are 15 residues in the CDR3. The germline V gene encodes CDR1 MNHEY and CDR2 SVGAGI. Trimming cost V 2 bases and J 5 bases, with 12 bases left between them. CDR3 loop: CASSYGDRNTGELFF. The CDR3 bases are TGTGCCAGCAGTTACGGTGACAGGAATACCGGGGAGCTGTTTTTT.

The gene calls are TRBV28 and TRBJ2-4; D is ambiguous. CDR3 length: 16 amino acids. The germline V gene has CDR1 MDHEN and CDR2 SYDVKM. V was clipped by 3 bases and J by 4 bases, with 16 bases between them. CDR3 sequence (DNA): TGTGCCAGCAGTTTTCCAACTAACCGCCCAAAAAACATTCAGTACTTC. Protein sequence: CASSFPTNRPKNIQYF.

The chain joins TRBV7-9 to TRBJ1-5; weak D call: TRBD1 (5 bases). This CDR3 is 15 amino acids long. Germline-derived CDR1 and CDR2 are SEHNR and FQNEAQ (reference sequence). V was pared by 1 base and J by 7 bases, with 14 bases between. DNA of the CDR3: TGTGCCAGCAGCTTAGGGGATCGGGGGGGACAGCCCCAGCATTTT. This sequence encodes CASSLGDRGGQPQHF.

The gene calls are TRBV18 and TRBJ2-3; D gene unclear. The CDR3 has 16 residues. Germline lookup yields CDR1 KGHSH and CDR2 LQKENI. V was pared by 3 bases and J by 3 bases, with 16 bases between. CDR3 protein: CASSPLGGLGTDTQYF. The CDR3 DNA sequence: TGTGCCAGCTCACCCCTAGGTGGTCTCGGGACAGATACGCAGTATTTT.

The CDR3, as DNA: TGTGCCAGCAGCACCAACGAAGGACTGGCATACACAGATACGCAGTATTTT. Translating gives CASSTNEGLAYTDTQYF. The J gene is TRBJ2-3, the V gene TRBV14; weak D call: TRBD2 (5 bases). Germline-derived CDR1 and CDR2 are SGHDN and FVKESK. V lost 5 bases and J 2 bases, leaving 20 bases between the germline ends. The CDR3 has 17 residues.

CDR3 protein: CASSLDSGNTIYF. As DNA, the CDR3 is TGCGCCAGCAGCTTGGACTCTGGAAACACCATATATTTT. V is TRBV5-1 and J is TRBJ1-3; D gene ambiguous. Germline CDR1 and CDR2: SGHRS and YFSETQ. This CDR3 is 13 amino acids long. V lost 0 bases and J 0 bases, leaving 1 base between the germline ends.